Described below is a single TCR beta chain sequence and its context. The data are from a study of blood T cell repertoires in COVID-19. The overall study: Donors in the United States, Italy and Spain gave samples during acute or convalescent COVID-19. PBMCs, B-cell-depleted T cells, or T cells were the source of the cDNA or gDNA that made up the material.

CDR3 length: 14 amino acids. CDR1 is SGHAT and CDR2 is FQNNGV in the germline V gene. Trimming took 5 bases from V and 7 from J; bases not matched to a gene: 6. In assigning cohorts, the study relied on participant-reported clinical history. Original methodology: Nucleated cell counts were estimated from reference gene primer amplification. Measured with immunoSEQ multiplex PCR; TCRdb has only the in-frame clones, and not every one. The DNA was the basis for D and trimming; V, J and clone size are from that table. The profile covers roughly 180,000 clones, with approximately 86% appearing a single time and approximately 18% taken by the ten largest.

The chain joins TRBV11-2 to TRBJ1-4, with TRBD1 matching 8 bases. Sequenced input: PBMCs or T cells enriched from blood (not recorded which). The receptor was isolated from a man in his sixties who had recovered from COVID-19. The CDR3 DNA is TGTGCCAGCAGCGAGGGACAGGCCATTGAAAAACTGTTTTTT. Its protein product is CASSEGQAIEKLFF.